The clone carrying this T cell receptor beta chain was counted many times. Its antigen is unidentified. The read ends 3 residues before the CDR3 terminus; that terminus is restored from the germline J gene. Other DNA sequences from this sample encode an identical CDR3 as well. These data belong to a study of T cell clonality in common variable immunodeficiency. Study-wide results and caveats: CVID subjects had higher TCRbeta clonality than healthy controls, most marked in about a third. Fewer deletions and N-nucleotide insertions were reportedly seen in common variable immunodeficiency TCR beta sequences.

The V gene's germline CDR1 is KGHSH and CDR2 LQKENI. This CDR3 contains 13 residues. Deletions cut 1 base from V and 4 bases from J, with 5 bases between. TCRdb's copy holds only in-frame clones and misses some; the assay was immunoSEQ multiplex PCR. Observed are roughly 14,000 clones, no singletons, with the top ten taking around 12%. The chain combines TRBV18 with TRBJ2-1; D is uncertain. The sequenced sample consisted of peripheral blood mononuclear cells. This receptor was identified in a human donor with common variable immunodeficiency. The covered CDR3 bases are TGTGCCAGCTCACCACAGGGTTACAATGAG. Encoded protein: CASSPQGYNE. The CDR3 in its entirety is CASSPQGYNEQFF.